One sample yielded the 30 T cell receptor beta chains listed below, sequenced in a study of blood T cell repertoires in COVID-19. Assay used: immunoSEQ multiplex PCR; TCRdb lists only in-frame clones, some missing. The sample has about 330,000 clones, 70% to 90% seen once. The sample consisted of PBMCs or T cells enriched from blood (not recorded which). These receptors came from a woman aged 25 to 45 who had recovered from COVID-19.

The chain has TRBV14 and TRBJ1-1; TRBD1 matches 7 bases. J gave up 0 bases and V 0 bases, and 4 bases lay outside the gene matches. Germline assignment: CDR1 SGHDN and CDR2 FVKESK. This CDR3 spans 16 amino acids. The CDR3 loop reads CASSQDGGGLNTEAFF. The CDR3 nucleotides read TGTGCCAGCAGCCAAGATGGAGGGGGCCTGAACACTGAAGCTTTCTTT.

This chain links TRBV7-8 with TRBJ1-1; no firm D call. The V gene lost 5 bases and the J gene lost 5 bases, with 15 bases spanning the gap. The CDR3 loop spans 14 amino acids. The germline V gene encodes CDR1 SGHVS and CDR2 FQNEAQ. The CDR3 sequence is CASSDREGKTEAFF. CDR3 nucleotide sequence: TGTGCCAGCAGCGACCGGGAGGGTAAGACTGAAGCTTTCTTT.

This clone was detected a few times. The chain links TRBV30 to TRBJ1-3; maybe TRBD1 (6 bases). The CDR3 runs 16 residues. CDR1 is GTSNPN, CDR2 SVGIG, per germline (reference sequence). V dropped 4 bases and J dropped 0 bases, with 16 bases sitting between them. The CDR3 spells CAWTNRQVSSGNTIYF. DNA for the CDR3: TGTGCCTGGACTAACCGACAGGTCTCCTCTGGAAACACCATATATTTT. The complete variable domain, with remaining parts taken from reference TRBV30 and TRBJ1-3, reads SQTIHQWPATLVQPVGSPLSLECTVEGTSNPNLYWYRQAAGRGLQLLFYSVGIGQISSEVPQNLSASRPQDRQFILSSKKLLLSDSGFYLCAWTNRQVSSGNTIYFGEGSWLTVV.

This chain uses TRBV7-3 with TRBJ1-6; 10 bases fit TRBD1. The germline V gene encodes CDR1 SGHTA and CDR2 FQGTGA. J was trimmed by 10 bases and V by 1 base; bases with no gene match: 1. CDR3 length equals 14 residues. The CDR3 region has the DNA TGTGCCAGCAGCTTAATGGGACAGGGGTCACCCCTCCACTTT. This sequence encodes CASSLMGQGSPLHF.

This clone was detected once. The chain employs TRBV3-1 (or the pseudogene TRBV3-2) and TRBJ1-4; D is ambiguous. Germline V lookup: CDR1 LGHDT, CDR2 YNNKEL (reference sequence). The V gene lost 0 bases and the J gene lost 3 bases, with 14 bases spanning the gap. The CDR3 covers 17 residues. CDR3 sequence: CASSQDLGAAANEKLFF. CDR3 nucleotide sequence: TGTGCCAGCAGCCAAGATTTGGGAGCAGCGGCTAATGAAAAACTGTTTTTT.

The CDR3 nucleotides read TGTGCCAGTAGTATTAGACAGGGGTCCGCTCAGCCCCAGCATTTT. Amino acid sequence: CASSIRQGSAQPQHF. The chain recombines TRBV19 with TRBJ1-5; TRBD1 agrees at 8 bases. J lost 6 bases, V lost 3 bases, and 7 bases had no gene match. The CDR3 covers 15 residues. Germline loops: CDR1 LNHDA, CDR2 SQIVND (reference sequence).

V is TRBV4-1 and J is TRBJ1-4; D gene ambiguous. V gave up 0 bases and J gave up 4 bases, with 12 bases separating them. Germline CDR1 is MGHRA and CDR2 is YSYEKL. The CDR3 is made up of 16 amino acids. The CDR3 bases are TGCGCCAGCAGCCAAGATGTAACAGTAGATAATGAAAAACTGTTTTTT. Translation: CASSQDVTVDNEKLFF.

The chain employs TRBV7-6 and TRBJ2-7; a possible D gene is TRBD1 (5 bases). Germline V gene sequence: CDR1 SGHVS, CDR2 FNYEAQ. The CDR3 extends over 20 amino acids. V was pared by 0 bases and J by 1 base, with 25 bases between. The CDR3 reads CASSLAQGSGSGFESYEQYF. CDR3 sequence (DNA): TGTGCCAGCAGCTTAGCGCAGGGATCCGGGTCGGGTTTTGAATCCTACGAGCAGTACTTC.

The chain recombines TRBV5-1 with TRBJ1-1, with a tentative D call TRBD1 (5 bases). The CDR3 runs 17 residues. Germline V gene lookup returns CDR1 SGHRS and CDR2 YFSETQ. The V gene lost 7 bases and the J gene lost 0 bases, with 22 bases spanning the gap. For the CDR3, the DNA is TGCGCCAGCCAGCAGGGTTCGAGGCTGGACGTGAACACTGAAGCTTTCTTT. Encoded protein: CASQQGSRLDVNTEAFF.

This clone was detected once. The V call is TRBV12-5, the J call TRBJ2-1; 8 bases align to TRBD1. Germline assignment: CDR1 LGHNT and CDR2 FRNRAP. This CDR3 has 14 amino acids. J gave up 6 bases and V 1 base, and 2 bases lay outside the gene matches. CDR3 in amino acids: CASGLATGVNEQFF. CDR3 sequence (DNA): TGTGCTAGTGGTTTGGCGACAGGGGTCAATGAGCAGTTCTTC. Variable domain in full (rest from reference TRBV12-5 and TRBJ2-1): DARVTQTPRHKVTEMGQEVTMRCQPILGHNTVFWYRQTMMQGLELLAYFRNRAPLDDSGMPKDRFSAEMPDATLATLKIQPSEPRDSAVYFCASGLATGVNEQFFGPGTRLTVL.

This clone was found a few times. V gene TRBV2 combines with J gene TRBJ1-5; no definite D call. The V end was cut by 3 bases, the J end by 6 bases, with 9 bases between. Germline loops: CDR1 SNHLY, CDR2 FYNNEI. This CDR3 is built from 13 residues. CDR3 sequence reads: CASSDLFGQPQHF. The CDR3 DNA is TGTGCCAGCAGTGACCTGTTCGGTCAGCCCCAGCATTTT.

This CDR3 is CASPPAGGSYNEQFF. DNA for the CDR3: TGTGCCAGCCCGCCCGCAGGGGGCTCCTACAATGAGCAGTTCTTC. This chain uses TRBV28 with TRBJ2-1; TRBD1 agrees at 7 bases. The CDR3 extends over 15 amino acids. Germline V gene lookup returns CDR1 MDHEN and CDR2 SYDVKM. V was clipped by 8 bases and J by 0 bases; unmatched bases: 7.

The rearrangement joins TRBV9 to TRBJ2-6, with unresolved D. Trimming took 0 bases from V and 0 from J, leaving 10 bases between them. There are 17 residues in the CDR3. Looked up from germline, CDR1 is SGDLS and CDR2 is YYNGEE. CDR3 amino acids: CASSVDPGNSGANVLTF. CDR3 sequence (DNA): TGTGCCAGCAGCGTAGATCCGGGTAACTCTGGGGCCAACGTCCTGACTTTC.

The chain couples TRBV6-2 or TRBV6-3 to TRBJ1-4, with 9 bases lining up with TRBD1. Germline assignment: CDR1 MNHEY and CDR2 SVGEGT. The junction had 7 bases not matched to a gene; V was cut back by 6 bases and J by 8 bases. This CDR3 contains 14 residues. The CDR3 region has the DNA TGTGCCAGCAGCCGAGGACAGGGGTTAGAAAAACTGTTTTTT. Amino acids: CASSRGQGLEKLFF.

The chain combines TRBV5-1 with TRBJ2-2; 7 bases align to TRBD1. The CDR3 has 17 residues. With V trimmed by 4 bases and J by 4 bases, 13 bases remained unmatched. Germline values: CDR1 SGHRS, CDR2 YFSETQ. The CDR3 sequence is CASSEEPTGMATGELFF. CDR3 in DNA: TGCGCCAGCAGCGAGGAACCGACAGGGATGGCCACCGGGGAGCTGTTTTTT.

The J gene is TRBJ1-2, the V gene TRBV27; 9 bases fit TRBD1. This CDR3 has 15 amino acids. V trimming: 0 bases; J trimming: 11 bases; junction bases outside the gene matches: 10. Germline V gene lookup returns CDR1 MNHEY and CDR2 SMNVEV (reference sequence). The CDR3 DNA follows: TGTGCCAGCAGTTTATCGGGGGGACAGGGTCACTCATACACCTTC. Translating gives CASSLSGGQGHSYTF.

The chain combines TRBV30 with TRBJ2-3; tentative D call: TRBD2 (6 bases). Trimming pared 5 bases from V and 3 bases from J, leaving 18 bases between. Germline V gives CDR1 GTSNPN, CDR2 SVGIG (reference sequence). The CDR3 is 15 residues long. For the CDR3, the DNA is TGTGCCTGGGGTTCCTCCCGGGACTCAACAGATACGCAGTATTTT. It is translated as CAWGSSRDSTDTQYF.

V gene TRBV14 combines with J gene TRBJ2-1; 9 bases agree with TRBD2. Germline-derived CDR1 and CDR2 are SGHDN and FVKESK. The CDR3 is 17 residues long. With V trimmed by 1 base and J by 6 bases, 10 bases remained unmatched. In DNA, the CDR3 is TGTGCCAGCAGCCAAGCGAGGCGGGGGGGAGGGAGCAATGAGCAGTTCTTC. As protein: CASSQARRGGGSNEQFF. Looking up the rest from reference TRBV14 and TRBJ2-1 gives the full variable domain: EAGVTQFPSHSVIEKGQTVTLRCDPISGHDNLYWYRRVMGKEIKFLLHFVKESKQDESGMPNNRFLAERTGGTYSTLKVQPAELEDSGVYFCASSQARRGGGSNEQFFGPGTRLTVL.

This chain's CDR3 is CANDSFRGYTF. The CDR3 nucleotides are TGTGCCAACGACAGCTTCCGAGGCTACACCTTC. The chain couples TRBV6-6 to TRBJ1-2; the D gene is possibly TRBD1 (5 bases). Looked up from germline, CDR1 is MNHNY and CDR2 is SVGAGI (reference sequence). CDR3 length: 11 amino acids. Trimming took off 10 bases at V and 8 bases at J, with 14 bases between the two ends.

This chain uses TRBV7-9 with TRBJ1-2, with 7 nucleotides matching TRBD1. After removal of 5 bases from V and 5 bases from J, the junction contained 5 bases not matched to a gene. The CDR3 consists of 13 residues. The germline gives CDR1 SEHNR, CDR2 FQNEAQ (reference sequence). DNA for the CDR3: TGTGCCAGCAGCCAAGGGGACAGTTATGGCTACACCTTC. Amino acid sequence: CASSQGDSYGYTF.

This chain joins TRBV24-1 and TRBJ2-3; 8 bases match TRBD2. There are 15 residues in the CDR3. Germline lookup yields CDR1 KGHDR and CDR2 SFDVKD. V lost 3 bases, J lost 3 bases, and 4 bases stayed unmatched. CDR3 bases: TGTGCCACCAGTGATGCGGGGGGCCCAACAGATACGCAGTATTTT. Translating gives CATSDAGGPTDTQYF.

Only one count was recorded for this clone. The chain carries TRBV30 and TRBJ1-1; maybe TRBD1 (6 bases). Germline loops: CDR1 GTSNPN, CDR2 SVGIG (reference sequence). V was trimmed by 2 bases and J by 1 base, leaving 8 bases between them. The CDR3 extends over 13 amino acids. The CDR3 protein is CAWSTQGNTEAFF. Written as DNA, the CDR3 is TGTGCCTGGAGTACACAGGGGAACACTGAAGCTTTCTTT. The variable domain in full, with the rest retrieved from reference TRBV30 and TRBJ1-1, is SQTIHQWPATLVQPVGSPLSLECTVEGTSNPNLYWYRQAAGRGLQLLFYSVGIGQISSEVPQNLSASRPQDRQFILSSKKLLLSDSGFYLCAWSTQGNTEAFFGQGTRLTVV.

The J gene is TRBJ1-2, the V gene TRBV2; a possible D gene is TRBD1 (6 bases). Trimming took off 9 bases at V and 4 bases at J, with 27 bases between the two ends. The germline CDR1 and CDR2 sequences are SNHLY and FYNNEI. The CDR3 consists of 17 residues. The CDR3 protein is CARAVGGGRVIGYGYTF. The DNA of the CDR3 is TGTGCCAGGGCTGTGGGGGGGGGCAGAGTGATCGGCTATGGCTACACCTTC. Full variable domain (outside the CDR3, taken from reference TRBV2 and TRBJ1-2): EPEVTQTPSHQVTQMGQEVILRCVPISNHLYFYWYRQILGQKVEFLVSFYNNEISEKSEIFDDQFSVERPDGSNFTLKIRSTKLEDSAMYFCARAVGGGRVIGYGYTFGSGTRLTVV.

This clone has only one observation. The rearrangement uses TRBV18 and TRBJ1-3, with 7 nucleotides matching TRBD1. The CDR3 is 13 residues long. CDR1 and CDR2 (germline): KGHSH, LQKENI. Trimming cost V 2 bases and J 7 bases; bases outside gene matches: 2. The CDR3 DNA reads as TGTGCCAGCTCACCAGGCAGGGGGAACACCATATATTTT. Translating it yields CASSPGRGNTIYF. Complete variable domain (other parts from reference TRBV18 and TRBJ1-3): NAGVMQNPRHLVRRRGQEARLRCSPMKGHSHVYWYRQLPEEGLKFMVYLQKENIIDESGMPKERFSAEFPKEGPSILRIQQVVRGDSAAYFCASSPGRGNTIYFGEGSWLTVV.

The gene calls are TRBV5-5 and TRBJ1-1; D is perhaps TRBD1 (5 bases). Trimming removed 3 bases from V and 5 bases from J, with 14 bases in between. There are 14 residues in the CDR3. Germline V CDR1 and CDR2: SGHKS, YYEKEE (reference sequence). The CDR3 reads CASSSKRQLTEAFF. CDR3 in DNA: TGTGCCAGCAGCTCGAAGAGACAGCTTACTGAAGCTTTCTTT. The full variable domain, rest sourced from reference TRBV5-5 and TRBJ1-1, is DAGVTQSPTHLIKTRGQQVTLRCSPISGHKSVSWYQQVLGQGPQFIFQYYEKEERGRGNFPDRFSARQFPNYSSELNVNALLLGDSALYLCASSSKRQLTEAFFGQGTRLTVV.

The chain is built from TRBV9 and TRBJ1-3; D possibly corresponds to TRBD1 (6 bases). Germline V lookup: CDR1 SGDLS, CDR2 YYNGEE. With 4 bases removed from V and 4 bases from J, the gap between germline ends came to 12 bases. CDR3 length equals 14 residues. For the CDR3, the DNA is TGTGCCAGCAGCCCACACAGGGAGGGAAACACCATATATTTT. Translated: CASSPHREGNTIYF.

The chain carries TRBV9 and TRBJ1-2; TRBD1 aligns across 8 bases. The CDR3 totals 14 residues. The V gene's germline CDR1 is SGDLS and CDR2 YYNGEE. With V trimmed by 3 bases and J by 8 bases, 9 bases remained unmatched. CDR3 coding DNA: TGTGCCAGCAGCGACAGGGGGGGTTCTAGGGGCTACACCTTC. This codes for CASSDRGGSRGYTF.

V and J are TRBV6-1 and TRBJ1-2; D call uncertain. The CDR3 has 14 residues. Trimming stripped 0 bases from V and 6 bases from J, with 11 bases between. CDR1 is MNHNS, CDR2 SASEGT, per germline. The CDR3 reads CASSEAGRSDGYTF. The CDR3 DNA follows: TGTGCCAGCAGTGAAGCGGGCCGTTCGGATGGCTACACCTTC.

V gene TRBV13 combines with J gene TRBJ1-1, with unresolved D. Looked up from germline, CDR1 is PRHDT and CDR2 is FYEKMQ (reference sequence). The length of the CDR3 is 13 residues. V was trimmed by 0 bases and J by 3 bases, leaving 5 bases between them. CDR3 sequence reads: CASSLGRYTEAFF. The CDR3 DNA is TGTGCCAGCAGCTTAGGCCGTTACACTGAAGCTTTCTTT.

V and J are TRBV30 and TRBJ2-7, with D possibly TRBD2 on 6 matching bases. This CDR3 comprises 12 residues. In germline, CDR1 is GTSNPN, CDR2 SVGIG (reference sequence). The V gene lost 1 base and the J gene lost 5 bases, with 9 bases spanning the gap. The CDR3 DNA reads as TGTGCCTGGAGTGAAGGGAGGAACGAGCAGTACTTC. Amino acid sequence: CAWSEGRNEQYF.